This TCR beta chain is from a study of blood T cell repertoires in COVID-19. Study-wide background: Acute and convalescent COVID-19 specimens originated in the United States, Italy and Spain.

The CDR3 runs 19 residues. With 3 bases clipped from V and 6 bases from J, the junction kept 20 bases outside the gene matches. CDR1 and CDR2 (germline): SGHAT, FQNNGV. Per the authors' pipeline: Quantification of nucleated cells was approximated via reference gene primer amplification. Libraries were prepared by immunoSEQ multiplex PCR; TCRdb keeps only in-frame clonotypes and omits some of them. V, J and clone size are taken as reported in that table, and D and trimming were inferred from the DNA itself. The profile shows hundreds of thousands of clones, 70% to 90% of them singletons. Seattle patients were enrolled during active infection and followed longitudinally.

The V gene is TRBV11-2, the J gene TRBJ2-1, with 7 bases aligning to TRBD2. This clonotype originated in a woman in her fifties or sixties with COVID-19, enrolled during active disease. Sequencing used peripheral blood. This CDR3 is CASSFAPPLLADVVNEQFF. DNA for the CDR3: TGTGCCAGCAGCTTCGCCCCACCCCTGCTAGCGGACGTTGTCAATGAGCAGTTCTTC.